The 21 T cell receptor beta chains listed next were all sequenced from one sample in a study of T cells expressing NK-cell markers. TCRdb reprocessed the 5' RACE reads and reports one entry per CDR3 protein, with no DNA. The sample has fewer than 400,000 distinct CDR3 sequences. The sample consisted of blood T cells: a sorted CD56 or NKG2C T cell subset, CD4+ or CD8+ T cells, or bulk PBMC T cells (not recorded which). The receptors come from a man aged 18-70 years in good health.

The V call is TRBV11-2, the J call TRBJ2-1. The CDR3 covers 16 residues. Germline V gene lookup returns CDR1 SGHAT and CDR2 FQNNGV. This chain's CDR3 is CASSLAGTLSYNEQFF.

The chain has TRBV3-1 and TRBJ2-7. The CDR3 contains 14 residues. Germline V gives CDR1 LGHDT, CDR2 YNNKEL (reference sequence). The CDR3 protein is CASSQDPDSYEQYF.

The genes are TRBV12-3 or TRBV12-4 and TRBJ2-3; TCRdb outputs TRBD2, but without DNA this stays unchecked. The length of the CDR3 is 18 residues. The chain's CDR3 is CASSFSSGPFPSTDTQYF.

V and J are TRBV5-1 and TRBJ2-7; the TCRdb D gene call, TRBD2, has no DNA to confirm it. Germline loops: CDR1 SGHRS, CDR2 YFSETQ. The CDR3 spans 16 residues. The CDR3 sequence is CASSPFSGGAVYEQYF.

J is TRBJ2-1 and V is TRBV10-2; the TCRdb call, TRBD2, lacks DNA for checking. CDR1 and CDR2 from the germline V gene are WSHSY and SAAADI. This CDR3 region has 15 residues. CDR3 protein: CASSDPSGGAEKQFF.

The J gene is TRBJ2-6, the V gene TRBV7-2; TCRdb reports TRBD1, a call that lacks DNA to check it against. The germline V gene has CDR1 SGHTA and CDR2 FQGNSA. The CDR3 covers 14 residues. CDR3 in amino acids: CARGQASGANVLTF.

The V gene is TRBV7-9, the J gene TRBJ1-1; with no DNA, the TCRdb D assignment of TRBD1 cannot be verified. CDR1 is SEHNR, CDR2 FQNEAQ, per germline (reference sequence). This CDR3 spans 14 amino acids. This chain's CDR3 is CASSLYSETEPAFF. The full variable domain, completed using reference TRBV7-9 and TRBJ1-1, is DTGVSQNPRHKITKRGQNVTFRCDPISEHNRLYWYRQTLGQGPEFLTYFQNEAQLEKSRLLSDRFSAERPKGSFSTLEIQRTEQGDSAMYLCASSLYSETEPAFFGQGTRLTVV.

The chain links TRBV5-1 to TRBJ2-7; TCRdb outputs TRBD1, but without DNA this stays unchecked. Germline V gene data show CDR1 as SGHRS and CDR2 as YFSETQ. The CDR3 extends over 14 amino acids. The CDR3 spells CASSTDTFQHRQYF.

The CDR3 loop reads CASSLTRRTQYF. The V call is TRBV28, the J call TRBJ2-3. Germline values: CDR1 MDHEN, CDR2 SYDVKM. The CDR3 contains 12 residues. The full variable domain, with the rest looked up from reference TRBV28 and TRBJ2-3, is DVKVTQSSRYLVKRTGEKVFLECVQDMDHENMFWYRQDPGLGLRLIYFSYDVKMKEKGDIPEGYSVSREKKERFSLILESASTNQTSMYLCASSLTRRTQYFGPGTRLTVL.

The chain combines TRBV19 with TRBJ2-7; TCRdb's D gene call, TRBD1, goes unchecked for lack of DNA. The CDR3 is made up of 16 amino acids. The germline V gene encodes CDR1 LNHDA and CDR2 SQIVND (reference sequence). This CDR3 reads CASSTFKTTAFYEQYF.

The genes are TRBV7-3 and TRBJ2-1; the TCRdb call, TRBD2, lacks DNA for checking. This CDR3 region has 15 residues. Germline V CDR1 and CDR2: SGHTA, FQGTGA. CDR3 amino acids: CASSPGLGGYNEQFF. The full variable domain, completed using reference TRBV7-3 and TRBJ2-1, is GAGVSQTPSNKVTEKGKYVELRCDPISGHTALYWYRQSLGQGPEFLIYFQGTGAADDSGLPNDRFFAVRPEGSVSTLKIQRTERGDSAVYLCASSPGLGGYNEQFFGPGTRLTVL.

This sequence joins TRBV20-1 and TRBJ2-5. The germline gives CDR1 DFQATT, CDR2 SNEGSKA (reference sequence). This CDR3 region has 13 residues. This CDR3 reads CSARSASQETQYF.

The V and J genes are TRBV12-3 or TRBV12-4 and TRBJ2-2; the TCRdb D gene call, TRBD1, has no DNA to confirm it. CDR3 length: 15 amino acids. The CDR3 is CASRIRDRAIGELFF.

The rearrangement links TRBV2 to TRBJ1-2; TCRdb's D call, TRBD1, is unchecked because there is no DNA. This CDR3 spans 14 amino acids. CDR1 and CDR2 (germline): SNHLY, FYNNEI. CDR3 protein: CASSEQGANYGYTF.

The chain employs TRBV6-5 and TRBJ1-4. The germline V gene encodes CDR1 MNHEY and CDR2 SVGAGI. CDR3 length: 14 residues. This chain's CDR3 is CASSSRRRNEKLFF.

The rearrangement joins TRBV18 to TRBJ2-7. CDR1 and CDR2 (germline): KGHSH, LQKENI. This CDR3 region has 15 residues. This CDR3 reads CASSPRPVFSYEQYF.

V and J are TRBV12-3 or TRBV12-4 and TRBJ2-2; TCRdb's D gene call, TRBD2, goes unchecked for lack of DNA. This CDR3 is built from 14 residues. The CDR3 is CASGDSQGLGELFF.

This rearrangement joins TRBV2 to TRBJ1-6; TCRdb calls TRBD1, which cannot be checked without DNA. The CDR3 extends over 16 amino acids. Germline CDR1 SNHLY, CDR2 FYNNEI. The CDR3 loop reads CASSERQGARNSPLHF.

The genes are TRBV12-3 or TRBV12-4 and TRBJ2-1; absent DNA, TCRdb's TRBD1 call cannot be checked. CDR3 length equals 14 residues. The CDR3 reads CASGPPHRVNEQFF.

The chain uses TRBV5-1 and TRBJ1-1; with no DNA, the TCRdb D assignment of TRBD1 cannot be verified. The CDR3 runs 15 residues. Germline V gene lookup returns CDR1 SGHRS and CDR2 YFSETQ. The CDR3 region is CASSLQGLLSTEAFF.

The chain recombines TRBV7-9 with TRBJ1-4; the D call of TRBD1 rests on TCRdb alone, since no DNA is present to check it. The CDR3 runs to 15 residues. Looked up from germline, CDR1 is SEHNR and CDR2 is FQNEAQ (reference sequence). The CDR3 sequence is CASSSQGITNEKLFF.